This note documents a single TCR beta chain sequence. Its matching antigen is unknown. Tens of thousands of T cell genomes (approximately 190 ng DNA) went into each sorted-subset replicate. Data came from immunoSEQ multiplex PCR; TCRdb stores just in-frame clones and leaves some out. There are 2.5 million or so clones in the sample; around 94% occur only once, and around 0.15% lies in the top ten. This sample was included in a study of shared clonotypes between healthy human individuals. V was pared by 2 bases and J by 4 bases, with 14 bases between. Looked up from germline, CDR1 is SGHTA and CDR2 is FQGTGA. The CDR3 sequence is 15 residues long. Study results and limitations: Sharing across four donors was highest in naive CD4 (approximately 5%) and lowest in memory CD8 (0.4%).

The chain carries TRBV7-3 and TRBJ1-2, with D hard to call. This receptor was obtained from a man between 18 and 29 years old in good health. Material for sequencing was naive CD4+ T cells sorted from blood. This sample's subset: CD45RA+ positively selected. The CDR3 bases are TGTGCCAGCAGCTTACTGGTCTCACAGACCTATGGCTACACCTTC. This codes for CASSLLVSQTYGYTF.